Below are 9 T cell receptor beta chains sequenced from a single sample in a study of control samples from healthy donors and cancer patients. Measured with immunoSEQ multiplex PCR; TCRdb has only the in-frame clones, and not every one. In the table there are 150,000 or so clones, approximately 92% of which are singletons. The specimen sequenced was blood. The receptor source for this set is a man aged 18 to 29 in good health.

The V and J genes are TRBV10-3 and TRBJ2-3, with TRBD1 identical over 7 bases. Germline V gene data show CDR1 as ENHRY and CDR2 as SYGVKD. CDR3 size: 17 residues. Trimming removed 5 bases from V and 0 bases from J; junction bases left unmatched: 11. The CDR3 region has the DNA TGTGCCATCAGTAAGAACGTACAGGGGACAAGCACAGATACGCAGTATTTT. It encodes CAISKNVQGTSTDTQYF.

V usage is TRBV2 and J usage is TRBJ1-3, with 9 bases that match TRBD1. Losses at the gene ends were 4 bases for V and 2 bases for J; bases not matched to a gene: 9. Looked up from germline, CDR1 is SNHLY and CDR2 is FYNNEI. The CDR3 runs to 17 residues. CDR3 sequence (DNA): TGTGCCAGCAGTGTATACTGGAGGACAGGGGCTGGAAACACCATATATTTT. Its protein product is CASSVYWRTGAGNTIYF.

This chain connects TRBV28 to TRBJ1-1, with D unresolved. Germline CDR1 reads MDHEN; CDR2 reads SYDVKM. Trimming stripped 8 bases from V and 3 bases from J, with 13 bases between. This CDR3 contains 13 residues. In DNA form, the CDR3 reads TGTGCCAGCCATCCTCCAGGCTACACTGAAGCTTTCTTT. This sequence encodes CASHPPGYTEAFF. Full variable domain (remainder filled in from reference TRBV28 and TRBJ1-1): DVKVTQSSRYLVKRTGEKVFLECVQDMDHENMFWYRQDPGLGLRLIYFSYDVKMKEKGDIPEGYSVSREKKERFSLILESASTNQTSMYLCASHPPGYTEAFFGQGTRLTVV.

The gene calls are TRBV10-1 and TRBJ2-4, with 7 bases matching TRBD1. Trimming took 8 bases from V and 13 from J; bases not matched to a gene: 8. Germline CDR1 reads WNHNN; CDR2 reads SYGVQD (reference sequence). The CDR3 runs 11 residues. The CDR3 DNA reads TGCGCCAGCGGACGGGACAGAGAGCAGTACTTC. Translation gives CASGRDREQYF.

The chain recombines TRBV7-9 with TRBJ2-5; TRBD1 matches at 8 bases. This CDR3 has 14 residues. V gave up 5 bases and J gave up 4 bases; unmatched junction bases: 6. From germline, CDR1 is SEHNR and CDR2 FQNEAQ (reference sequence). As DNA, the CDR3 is TGTGCCAGCAGCCCACAGGGGGTAGGAGAGACCCAGTACTTC. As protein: CASSPQGVGETQYF.

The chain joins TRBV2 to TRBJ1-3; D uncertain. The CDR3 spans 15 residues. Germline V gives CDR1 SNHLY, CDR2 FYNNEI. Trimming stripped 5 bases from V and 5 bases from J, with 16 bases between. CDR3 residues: CASSRGSFDRNTIYF. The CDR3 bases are TGTGCCAGCAGTCGAGGTTCGTTTGATAGAAACACCATATATTTT. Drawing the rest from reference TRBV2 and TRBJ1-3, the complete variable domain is EPEVTQTPSHQVTQMGQEVILRCVPISNHLYFYWYRQILGQKVEFLVSFYNNEISEKSEIFDDQFSVERPDGSNFTLKIRSTKLEDSAMYFCASSRGSFDRNTIYFGEGSWLTVV.

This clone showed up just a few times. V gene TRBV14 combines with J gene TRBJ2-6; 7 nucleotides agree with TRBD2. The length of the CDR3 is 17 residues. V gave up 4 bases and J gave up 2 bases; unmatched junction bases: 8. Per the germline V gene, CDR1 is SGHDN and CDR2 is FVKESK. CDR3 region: CASSPHLGGTGANVLTF. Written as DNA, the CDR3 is TGTGCCAGCAGCCCCCACCTGGGGGGGACTGGGGCCAACGTCCTGACTTTC.

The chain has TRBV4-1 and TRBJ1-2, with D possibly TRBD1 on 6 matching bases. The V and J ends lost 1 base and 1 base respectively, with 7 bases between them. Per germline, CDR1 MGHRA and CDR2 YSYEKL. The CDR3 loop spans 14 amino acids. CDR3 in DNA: TGCGCCAGCAGCCAAGCAGGGGATAACTATGGCTACACCTTC. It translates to CASSQAGDNYGYTF.

CDR3 nucleotides: TGTGCCAGTAACCTGGGACCCTCCTCCTACGAGCAGTACTTC. This translates into CASNLGPSSYEQYF. The V call is TRBV19, the J call TRBJ2-7, with D possibly being TRBD1 or TRBD2 (5 bases each). Trimming cost V 7 bases and J 0 bases, with 13 bases left between them. Germline V lookup: CDR1 LNHDA, CDR2 SQIVND (reference sequence). The CDR3 extends over 14 amino acids.